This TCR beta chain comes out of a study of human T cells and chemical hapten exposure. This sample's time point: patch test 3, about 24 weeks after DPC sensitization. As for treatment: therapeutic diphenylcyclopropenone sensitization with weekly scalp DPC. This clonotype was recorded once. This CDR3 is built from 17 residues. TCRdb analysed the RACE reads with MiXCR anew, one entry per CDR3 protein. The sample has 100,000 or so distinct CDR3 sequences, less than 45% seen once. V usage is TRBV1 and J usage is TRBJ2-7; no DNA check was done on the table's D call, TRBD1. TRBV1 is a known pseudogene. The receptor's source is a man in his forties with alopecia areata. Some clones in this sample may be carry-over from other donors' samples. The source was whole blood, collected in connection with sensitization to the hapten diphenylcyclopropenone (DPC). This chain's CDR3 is CTSSQVFREESTYEQYV. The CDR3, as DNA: TGCACCAGCAGCCAAGTTTTCAGGGAAGAGTCAACCTACGAGCAGTACGTC.